The clone carrying this T cell receptor (beta chain) was detected ten times or more. Antigen: not known. The entry originates in a study of T cells in Graves' hyperthyroidism and ophthalmopathy. Notes on the study in general: Through a model of 13 V-J features, ophthalmopathy was separated from stable hyperthyroidism.

What was amplified from RNA transcripts were TCR beta CDR3 regions. The HTBI primer set was used in a first-round RT-PCR of the TCR CDR3. TCRdb used MiXCR to reprocess the multiplex PCR reads, holding one entry per CDR3 protein. The sample yields around 300,000 distinct CDR3 sequences, around 25% seen once. The CDR3 length is 11 residues. After removal of 6 bases from V and 9 bases from J, the junction contained 2 bases not matched to a gene. V and J are TRBV12-3 or TRBV12-4 and TRBJ2-5; 9 bases fit TRBD1. This sequence was found in a man aged 35-49 years with Graves' hyperthyroidism that later progressed to Graves' ophthalmopathy. Sequencing used blood. The CDR3 here is CASRRQGAQYF. For the CDR3, the DNA is TGTGCCAGCAGGCGACAGGGGGCCCAGTACTTC.